Listed here is a single T cell receptor (beta chain). The germline CDR1 and CDR2 sequences are SGHNT and YYREEE (reference sequence). The junction had 6 bases not matched to a gene; V was cut back by 0 bases and J by 5 bases. There are 15 residues in the CDR3. Clones were sequenced by immunoSEQ multiplex PCR, and TCRdb holds only the in-frame ones, with some missing. This table holds 2,500,000 or so clones, over 85% found once. This entry is derived from a study of shared clonotypes between healthy human individuals. This TCR derives from a man between 18 and 29 years old in good health. Some clones in this sample may be carry-over from other donors' samples. This rearrangement joins TRBV5-4 to TRBJ2-5; 8 nucleotides agree with TRBD2. Sequencing was carried out using naive CD4+ T cells from PBMCs. Subset indicated: CD45RA+ positively selected. The CDR3 protein is CASSLALAVPETQYF. CDR3 DNA: TGTGCCAGCAGCTTGGCACTAGCGGTCCCTGAGACCCAGTACTTC. The whole variable domain, remainder taken from reference TRBV5-4 and TRBJ2-5, is ETGVTQSPTHLIKTRGQQVTLRCSSQSGHNTVSWYQQALGQGPQFIFQYYREEENGRGNFPPRFSGLQFPNYSSELNVNALELDDSALYLCASSLALAVPETQYFGPGTRLLVL.